These 3 T cell receptor beta chains came from one sample sequenced in a study of blood T cell repertoires in COVID-19. The table came from immunoSEQ multiplex PCR; TCRdb's copy has only in-frame clones and leaves some out. The sample yields roughly 120,000 clones, 70% to 90% seen once. The sequenced sample was peripheral blood. The receptors were gathered from a woman aged 60-70 years with acute or convalescent COVID-19.

The chain uses TRBV10-1 and TRBJ1-5; D is undetermined. The CDR3 loop spans 19 amino acids. Germline V gene data show CDR1 as WNHNN and CDR2 as SYGVQD (reference sequence). Trimming stripped 6 bases from V and 6 bases from J, with 30 bases between. CDR3 amino acids: CASRKETAIYSASRQPQHF. CDR3 coding DNA: TGCGCCAGCAGGAAAGAGACTGCCATATATTCGGCCTCACGTCAGCCCCAGCATTTT.

The gene calls are TRBV9 and TRBJ1-1, with 7 nucleotides matching TRBD1. Germline loops: CDR1 SGDLS, CDR2 YYNGEE. V shed 0 bases and J 5 bases; nucleotides not matched to a gene: 7. The CDR3 sequence is 15 residues long. CDR3 in DNA: TGTGCCAGCAGCGTAGACGGGCAGGGACAGACTGAAGCTTTCTTT. Its protein product is CASSVDGQGQTEAFF.

CDR3 nucleotides: TGCGCCAGCAGCCAAGTGGGACTAGCGGACCCTTCCTACAATGAGCAGTTCTTC. It encodes CASSQVGLADPSYNEQFF. V is TRBV4-1 and J is TRBJ2-1; 11 positions agree with TRBD2. J lost 1 base, V lost 1 base, and 6 bases had no gene match. Per the germline V gene, CDR1 is MGHRA and CDR2 is YSYEKL. The CDR3 extends over 18 amino acids.